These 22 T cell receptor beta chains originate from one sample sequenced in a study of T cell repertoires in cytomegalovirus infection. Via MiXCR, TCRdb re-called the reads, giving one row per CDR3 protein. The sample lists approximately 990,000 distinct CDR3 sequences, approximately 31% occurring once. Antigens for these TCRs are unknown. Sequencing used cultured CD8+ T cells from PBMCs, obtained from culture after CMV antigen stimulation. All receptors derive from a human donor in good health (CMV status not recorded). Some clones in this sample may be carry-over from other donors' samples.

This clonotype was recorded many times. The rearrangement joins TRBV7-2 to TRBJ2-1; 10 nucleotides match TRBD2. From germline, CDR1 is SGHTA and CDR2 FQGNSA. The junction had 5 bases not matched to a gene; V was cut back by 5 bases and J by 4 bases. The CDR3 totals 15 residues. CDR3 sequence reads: CASSILAGRYNEQFF. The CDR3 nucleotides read TGTGCCAGCAGCATACTAGCGGGGAGATACAATGAGCAGTTCTTC.

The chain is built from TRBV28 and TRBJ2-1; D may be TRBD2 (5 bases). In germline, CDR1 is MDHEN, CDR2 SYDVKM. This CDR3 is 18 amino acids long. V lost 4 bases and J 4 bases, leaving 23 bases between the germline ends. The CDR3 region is CASSSPRVGGSAYNEQFF. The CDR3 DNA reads TGTGCCAGCAGTTCCCCGCGGGTGGGCGGGTCTGCATACAATGAGCAGTTCTTC.

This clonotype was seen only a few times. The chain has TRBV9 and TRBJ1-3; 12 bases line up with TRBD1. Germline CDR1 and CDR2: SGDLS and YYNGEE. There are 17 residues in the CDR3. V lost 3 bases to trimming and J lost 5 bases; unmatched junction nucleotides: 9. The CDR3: CASSEPSGTGGRNTIYF. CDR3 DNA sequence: TGTGCCAGCAGCGAACCCTCCGGGACAGGGGGCCGAAACACCATATATTTT.

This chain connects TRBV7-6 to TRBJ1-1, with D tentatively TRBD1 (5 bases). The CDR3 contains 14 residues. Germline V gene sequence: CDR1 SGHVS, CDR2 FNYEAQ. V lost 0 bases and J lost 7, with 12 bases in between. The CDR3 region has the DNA TGTGCCAGCAGCTTAGCCAGCAGGGAGGGTGAAGCTTTCTTT. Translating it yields CASSLASREGEAFF.

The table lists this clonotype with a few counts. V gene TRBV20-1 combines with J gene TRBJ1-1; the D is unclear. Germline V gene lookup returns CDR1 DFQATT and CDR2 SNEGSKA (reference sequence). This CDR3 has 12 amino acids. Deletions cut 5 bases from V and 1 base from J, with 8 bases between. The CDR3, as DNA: TGCAGTGCTTGGGTTCCGAACACTGAAGCTTTCTTT. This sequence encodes CSAWVPNTEAFF.

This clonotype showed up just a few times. Here the CDR3 DNA reads TGTGCCAGTACCCACAGGGAGGACTATGGCTACACCTTC. This encodes CASTHREDYGYTF. The chain is built from TRBV19 and TRBJ1-2, with D possibly matching TRBD1 (6 bases). The CDR3 contains 13 residues. Germline V gives CDR1 LNHDA, CDR2 SQIVND (reference sequence). Trimming took 7 bases from V and 3 from J, leaving 12 bases between them.

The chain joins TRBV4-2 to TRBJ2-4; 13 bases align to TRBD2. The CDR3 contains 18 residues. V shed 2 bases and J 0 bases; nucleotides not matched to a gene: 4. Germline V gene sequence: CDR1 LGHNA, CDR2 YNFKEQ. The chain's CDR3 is CASSQPGTSGIAKNIQYF. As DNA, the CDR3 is TGTGCCAGCAGCCAACCCGGGACTAGCGGGATAGCCAAAAACATTCAGTACTTC.

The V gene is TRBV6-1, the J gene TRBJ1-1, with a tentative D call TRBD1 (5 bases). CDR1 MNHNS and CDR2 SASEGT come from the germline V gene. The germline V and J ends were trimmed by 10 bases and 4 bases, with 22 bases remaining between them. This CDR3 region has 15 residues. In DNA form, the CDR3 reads TGTGCCACTAGGCTTAACGGGGGGGAAGGCACTGAAGCTTTCTTT. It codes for CATRLNGGEGTEAFF.

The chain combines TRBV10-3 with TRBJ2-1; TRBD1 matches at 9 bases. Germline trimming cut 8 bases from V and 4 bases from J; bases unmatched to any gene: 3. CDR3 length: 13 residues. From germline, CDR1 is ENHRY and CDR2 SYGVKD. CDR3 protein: CAIGDRVYNEQFF. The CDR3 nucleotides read TGTGCCATCGGGGACAGGGTTTACAATGAGCAGTTCTTC.

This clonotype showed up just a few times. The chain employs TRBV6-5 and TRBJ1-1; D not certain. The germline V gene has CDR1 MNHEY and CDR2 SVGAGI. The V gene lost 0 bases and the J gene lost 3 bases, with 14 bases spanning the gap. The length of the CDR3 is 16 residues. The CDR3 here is CASSYSSLITDTEAFF. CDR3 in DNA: TGTGCCAGCAGTTACTCGTCCCTAATAACGGACACTGAAGCTTTCTTT.

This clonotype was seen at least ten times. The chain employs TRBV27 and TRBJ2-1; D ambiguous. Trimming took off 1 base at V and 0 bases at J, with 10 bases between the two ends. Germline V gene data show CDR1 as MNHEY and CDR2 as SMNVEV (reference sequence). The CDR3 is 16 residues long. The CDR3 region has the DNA TGTGCCAGCAGTTTATGGCGATTTTTCTCCTACAATGAGCAGTTCTTC. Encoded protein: CASSLWRFFSYNEQFF.

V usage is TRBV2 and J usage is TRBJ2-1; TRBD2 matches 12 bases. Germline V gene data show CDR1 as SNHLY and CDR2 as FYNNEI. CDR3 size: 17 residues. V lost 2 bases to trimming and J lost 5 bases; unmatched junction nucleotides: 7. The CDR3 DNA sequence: TGTGCCAGCAGTGAAAGAAGGCTAGCGGGGGGGAACAATGAGCAGTTCTTC. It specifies CASSERRLAGGNNEQFF.

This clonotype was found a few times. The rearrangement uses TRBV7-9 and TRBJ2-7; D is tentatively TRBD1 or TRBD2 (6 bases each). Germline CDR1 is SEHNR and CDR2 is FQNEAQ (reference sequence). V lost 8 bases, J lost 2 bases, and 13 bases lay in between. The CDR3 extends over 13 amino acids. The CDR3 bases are TGTGCCAGCGTACGGGGGCAGCCCTACGAGCAGTACTTC. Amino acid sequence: CASVRGQPYEQYF. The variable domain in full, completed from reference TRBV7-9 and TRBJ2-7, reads DTGVSQNPRHKITKRGQNVTFRCDPISEHNRLYWYRQTLGQGPEFLTYFQNEAQLEKSRLLSDRFSAERPKGSFSTLEIQRTEQGDSAMYLCASVRGQPYEQYFGPGTRLTVT.

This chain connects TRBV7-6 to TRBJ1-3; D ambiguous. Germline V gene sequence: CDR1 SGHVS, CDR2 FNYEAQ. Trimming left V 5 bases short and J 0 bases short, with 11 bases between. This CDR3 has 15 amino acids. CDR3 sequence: CASSLEDGSGNTIYF. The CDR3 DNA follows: TGTGCCAGCAGCCTCGAGGACGGCTCTGGAAACACCATATATTTT.

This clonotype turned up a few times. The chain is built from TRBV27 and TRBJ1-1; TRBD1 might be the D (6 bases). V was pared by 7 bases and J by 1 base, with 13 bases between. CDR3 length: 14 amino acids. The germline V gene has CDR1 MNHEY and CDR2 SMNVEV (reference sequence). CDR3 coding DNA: TGTGCCAGCACCTTCGGACAGAAGAACACTGAAGCTTTCTTT. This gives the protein CASTFGQKNTEAFF.

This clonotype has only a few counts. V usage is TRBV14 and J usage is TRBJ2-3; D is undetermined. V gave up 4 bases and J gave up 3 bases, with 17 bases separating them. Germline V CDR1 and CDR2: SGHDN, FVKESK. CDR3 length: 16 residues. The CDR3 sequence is CASSPYRPERTDTQYF. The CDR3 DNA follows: TGTGCCAGCAGCCCTTATCGTCCGGAGAGGACAGATACGCAGTATTTT.

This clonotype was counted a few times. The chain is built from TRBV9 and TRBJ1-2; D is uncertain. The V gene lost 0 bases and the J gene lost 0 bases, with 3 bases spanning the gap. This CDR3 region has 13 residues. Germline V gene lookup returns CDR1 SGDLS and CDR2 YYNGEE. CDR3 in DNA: TGTGCCAGCAGCGTAGAGTCTAACTATGGCTACACCTTC. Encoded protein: CASSVESNYGYTF.

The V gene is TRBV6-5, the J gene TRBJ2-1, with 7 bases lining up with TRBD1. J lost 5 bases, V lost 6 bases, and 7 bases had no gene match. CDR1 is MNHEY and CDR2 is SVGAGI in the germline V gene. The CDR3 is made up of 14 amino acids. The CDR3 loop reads CASSKGQADNEQFF. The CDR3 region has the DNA TGTGCCAGCAGCAAAGGACAGGCGGACAATGAGCAGTTCTTC.

CDR3 residues: CASGGGTSYNEQFF. The CDR3 DNA reads TGTGCCAGCGGGGGGGGGACGTCCTACAATGAGCAGTTCTTC. The V and J genes are TRBV9 and TRBJ2-1; TRBD2 agrees at 7 bases. This CDR3 spans 14 amino acids. Germline V gene sequence: CDR1 SGDLS, CDR2 YYNGEE. The V segment lost 7 bases and the J segment 1 base; nucleotides outside the gene matches: 5. Drawing the rest from reference TRBV9 and TRBJ2-1, the complete variable domain is DSGVTQTPKHLITATGQRVTLRCSPRSGDLSVYWYQQSLDQGLQFLIQYYNGEERAKGNILERFSAQQFPDLHSELNLSSLELGDSALYFCASGGGTSYNEQFFGPGTRLTVL.

The DNA of the CDR3 is TGTGCCACCAGCATCGCTAGCCCAGATACGCAGTATTTT. This translates into CATSIASPDTQYF. The V and J genes are TRBV15 and TRBJ2-3; tentative D call: TRBD2 (5 bases). The CDR3 is made up of 13 amino acids. V dropped 4 bases and J dropped 4 bases, with 9 bases sitting between them. CDR1 is LNHNV, CDR2 YYDKDF, per germline (reference sequence).

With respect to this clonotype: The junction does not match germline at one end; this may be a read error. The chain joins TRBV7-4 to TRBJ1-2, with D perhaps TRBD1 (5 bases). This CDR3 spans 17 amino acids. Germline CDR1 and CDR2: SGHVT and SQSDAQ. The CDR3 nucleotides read TGCGCCAGCAGCCATCCCGACGGGGCCATCCTCGGGGAGGGCTACACCTTC. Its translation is CASSHPDGAILGEGYTF. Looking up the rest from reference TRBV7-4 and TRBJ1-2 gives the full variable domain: GAGVSQSPRYKVAKRGRDVALRCDSISGHVTLYWYRQTLGQGSEVLTYSQSDAQRDKSGRPSGRFSAERPERSVSTLKIQRTEQGDSAVYLCASSHPDGAILGEGYTFGSGTRLTVV.

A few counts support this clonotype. Here the CDR3 DNA reads TGTGCCAGCAGTTATAAAGAAGAAACAGGTCTTTTTGACTATGGCTACACCTTC. Translating it yields CASSYKEETGLFDYGYTF. This chain links TRBV6-5 with TRBJ1-2, with D possibly TRBD1 on 5 matching bases. Germline V gene lookup returns CDR1 MNHEY and CDR2 SVGAGI. CDR3 length: 18 residues. Trimming took off 3 bases at V and 3 bases at J, with 23 bases between the two ends.